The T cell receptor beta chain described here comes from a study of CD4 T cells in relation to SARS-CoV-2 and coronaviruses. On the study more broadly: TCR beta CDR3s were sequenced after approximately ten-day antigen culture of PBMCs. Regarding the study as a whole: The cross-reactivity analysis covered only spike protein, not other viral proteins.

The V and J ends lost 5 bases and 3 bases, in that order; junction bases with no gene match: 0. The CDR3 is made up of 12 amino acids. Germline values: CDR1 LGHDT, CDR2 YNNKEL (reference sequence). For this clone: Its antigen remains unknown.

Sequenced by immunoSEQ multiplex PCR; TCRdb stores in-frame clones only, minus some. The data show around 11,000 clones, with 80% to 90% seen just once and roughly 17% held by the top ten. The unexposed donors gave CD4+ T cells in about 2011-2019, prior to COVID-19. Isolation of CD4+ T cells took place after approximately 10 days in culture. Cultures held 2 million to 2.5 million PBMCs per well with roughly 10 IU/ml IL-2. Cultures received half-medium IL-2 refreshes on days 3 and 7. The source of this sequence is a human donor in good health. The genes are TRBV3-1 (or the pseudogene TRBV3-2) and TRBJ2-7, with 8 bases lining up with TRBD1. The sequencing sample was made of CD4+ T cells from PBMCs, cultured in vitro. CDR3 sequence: CASSGQGYEQYF. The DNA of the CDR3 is TGTGCCAGCAGCGGACAGGGCTACGAGCAGTACTTC.